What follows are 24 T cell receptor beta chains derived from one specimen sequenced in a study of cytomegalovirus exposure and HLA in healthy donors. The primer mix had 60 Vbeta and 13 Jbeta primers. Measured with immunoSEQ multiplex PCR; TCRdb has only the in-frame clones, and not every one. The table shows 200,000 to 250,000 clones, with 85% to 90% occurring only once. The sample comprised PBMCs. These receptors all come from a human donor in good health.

The CDR3 region is CASSGRPLYIRVDSNQPQHF. The CDR3, as DNA: TGTGCCAGCAGTGGTCGCCCGCTATACATCCGGGTGGATAGCAATCAGCCCCAGCATTTT. The V call is TRBV6-4, the J call TRBJ1-5; D call uncertain. Trimming cost V 4 bases and J 0 bases, with 25 bases left between them. In germline, CDR1 is MRHNA, CDR2 SNTAGT. The CDR3 covers 20 residues.

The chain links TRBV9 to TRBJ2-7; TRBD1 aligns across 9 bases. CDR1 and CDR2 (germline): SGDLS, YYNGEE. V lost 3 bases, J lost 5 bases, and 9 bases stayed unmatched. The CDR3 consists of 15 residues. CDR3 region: CASSETGGMAHEQYF. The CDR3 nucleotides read TGTGCCAGCAGCGAGACAGGGGGGATGGCTCACGAGCAGTACTTC.

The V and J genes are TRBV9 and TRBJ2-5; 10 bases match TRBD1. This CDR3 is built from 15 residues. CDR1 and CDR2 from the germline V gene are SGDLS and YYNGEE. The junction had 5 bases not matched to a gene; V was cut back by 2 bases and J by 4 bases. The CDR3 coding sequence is TGTGCCAGCAGCGTCGGACAGGGGGGGTCAGAGACCCAGTACTTC. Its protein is CASSVGQGGSETQYF.

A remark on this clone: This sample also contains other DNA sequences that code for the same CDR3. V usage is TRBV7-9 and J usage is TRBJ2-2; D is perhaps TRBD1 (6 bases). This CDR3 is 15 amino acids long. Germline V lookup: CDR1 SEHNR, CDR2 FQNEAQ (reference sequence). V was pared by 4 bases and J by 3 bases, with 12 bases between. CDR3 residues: CASSSGTGYTGELFF. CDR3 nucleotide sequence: TGTGCCAGCAGCTCCGGAACAGGGTACACCGGGGAGCTGTTTTTT.

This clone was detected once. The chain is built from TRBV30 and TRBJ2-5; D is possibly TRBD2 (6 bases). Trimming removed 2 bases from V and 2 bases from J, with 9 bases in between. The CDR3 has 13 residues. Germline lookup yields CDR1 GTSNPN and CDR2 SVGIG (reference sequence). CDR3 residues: CAWSFGGQETQYF. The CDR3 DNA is TGTGCCTGGAGTTTCGGGGGTCAAGAGACCCAGTACTTC.

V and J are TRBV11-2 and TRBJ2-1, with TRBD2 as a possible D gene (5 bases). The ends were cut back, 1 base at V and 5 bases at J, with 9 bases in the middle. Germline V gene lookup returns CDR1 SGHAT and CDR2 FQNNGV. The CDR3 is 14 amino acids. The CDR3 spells CASSLAGEHNEQFF. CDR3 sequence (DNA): TGTGCCAGCAGCTTAGCCGGGGAGCACAATGAGCAGTTCTTC.

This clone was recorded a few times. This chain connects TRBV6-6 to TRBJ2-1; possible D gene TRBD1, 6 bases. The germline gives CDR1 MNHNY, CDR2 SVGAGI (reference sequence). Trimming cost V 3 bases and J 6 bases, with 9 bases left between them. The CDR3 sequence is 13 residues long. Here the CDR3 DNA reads TGTGCCAGCAGTTATACACAGGGCAATGAGCAGTTCTTC. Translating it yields CASSYTQGNEQFF.

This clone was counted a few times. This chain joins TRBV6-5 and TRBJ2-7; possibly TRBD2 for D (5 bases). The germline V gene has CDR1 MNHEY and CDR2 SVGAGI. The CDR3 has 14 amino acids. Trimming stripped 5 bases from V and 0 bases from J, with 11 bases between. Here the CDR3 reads CASSPRAVSYEQYF. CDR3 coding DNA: TGTGCCAGCAGTCCCCGAGCGGTCTCCTACGAGCAGTACTTC.

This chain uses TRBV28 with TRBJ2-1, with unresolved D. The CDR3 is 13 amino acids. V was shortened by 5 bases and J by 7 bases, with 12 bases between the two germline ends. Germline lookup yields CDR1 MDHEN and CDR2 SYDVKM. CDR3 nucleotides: TGTGCCAGCAGTCCCCCAGTTCTGAATGAGCAGTTCTTC. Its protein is CASSPPVLNEQFF.

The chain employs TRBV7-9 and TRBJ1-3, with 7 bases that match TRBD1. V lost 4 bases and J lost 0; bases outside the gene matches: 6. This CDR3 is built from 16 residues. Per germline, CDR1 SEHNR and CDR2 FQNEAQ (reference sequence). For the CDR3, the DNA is TGTGCCAGCAGCTCCCGACAGGGATTCTCTGGAAACACCATATATTTT. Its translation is CASSSRQGFSGNTIYF. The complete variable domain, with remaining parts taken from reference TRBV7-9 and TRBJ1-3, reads DTGVSQNPRHKITKRGQNVTFRCDPISEHNRLYWYRQTLGQGPEFLTYFQNEAQLEKSRLLSDRFSAERPKGSFSTLEIQRTEQGDSAMYLCASSSRQGFSGNTIYFGEGSWLTVV.

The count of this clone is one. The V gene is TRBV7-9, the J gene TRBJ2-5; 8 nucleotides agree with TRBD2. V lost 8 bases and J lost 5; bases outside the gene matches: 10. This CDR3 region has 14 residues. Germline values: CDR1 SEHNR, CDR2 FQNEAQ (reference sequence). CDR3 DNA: TGTGCCAGCGAAACTACTAGCGGTCGGGAGACCCAGTACTTC. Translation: CASETTSGRETQYF. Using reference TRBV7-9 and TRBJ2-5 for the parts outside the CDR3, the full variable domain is DTGVSQNPRHKITKRGQNVTFRCDPISEHNRLYWYRQTLGQGPEFLTYFQNEAQLEKSRLLSDRFSAERPKGSFSTLEIQRTEQGDSAMYLCASETTSGRETQYFGPGTRLLVL.

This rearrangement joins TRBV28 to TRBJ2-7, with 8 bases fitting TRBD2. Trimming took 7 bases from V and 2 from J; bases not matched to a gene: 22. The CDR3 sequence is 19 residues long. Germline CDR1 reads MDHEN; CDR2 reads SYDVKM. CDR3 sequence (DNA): TGTGCCAGCATCGCCCAAGTCCCGGGACTAGTGGTTGGGGCCTACGAGCAGTACTTC. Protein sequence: CASIAQVPGLVVGAYEQYF.

The CDR3 region has the DNA TGTGCCAGTAGGTTGGGGGGGGCCAATCAGCCCCAGCATTTT. Encoded protein: CASRLGGANQPQHF. This sequence joins TRBV19 and TRBJ1-5; tentatively, D is TRBD1 (6 bases). This CDR3 has 14 amino acids. Trimming stripped 6 bases from V and 3 bases from J, with 12 bases between. In germline, CDR1 is LNHDA, CDR2 SQIVND (reference sequence). The full variable domain, its missing parts supplied by reference TRBV19 and TRBJ1-5, is DGGITQSPKYLFRKEGQNVTLSCEQNLNHDAMYWYRQDPGQGLRLIYYSQIVNDFQKGDIAEGYSVSREKKESFPLTVTSAQKNPTAFYLCASRLGGANQPQHFGDGTRLSIL.

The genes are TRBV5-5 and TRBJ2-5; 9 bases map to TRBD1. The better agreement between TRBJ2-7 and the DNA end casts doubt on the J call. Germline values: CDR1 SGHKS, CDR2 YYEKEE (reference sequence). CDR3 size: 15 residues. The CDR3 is CASSSGQGTTYEQYF. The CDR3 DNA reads TGTGCCAGCAGCTCAGGACAGGGGACTACCTACGAGCAGTACTTC.

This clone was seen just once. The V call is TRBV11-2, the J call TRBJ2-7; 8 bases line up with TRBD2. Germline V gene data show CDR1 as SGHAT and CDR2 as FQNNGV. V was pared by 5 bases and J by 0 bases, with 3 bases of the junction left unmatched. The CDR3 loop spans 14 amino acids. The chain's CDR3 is CASSPSGSSYEQYF. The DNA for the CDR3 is TGTGCCAGCAGCCCAAGCGGGAGCTCCTACGAGCAGTACTTC.

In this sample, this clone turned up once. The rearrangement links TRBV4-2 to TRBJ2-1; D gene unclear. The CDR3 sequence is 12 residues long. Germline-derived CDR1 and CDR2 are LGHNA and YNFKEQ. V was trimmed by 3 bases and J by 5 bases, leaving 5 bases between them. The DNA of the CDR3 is TGTGCCAGCAGCCACGAGGACAATGAGCAGTTCTTC. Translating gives CASSHEDNEQFF.

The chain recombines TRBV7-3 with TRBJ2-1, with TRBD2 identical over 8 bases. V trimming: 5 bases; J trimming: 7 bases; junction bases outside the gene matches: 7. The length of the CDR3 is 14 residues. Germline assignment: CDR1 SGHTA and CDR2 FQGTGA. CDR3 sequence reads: CASSRSGSENEQFF. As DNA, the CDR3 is TGTGCCAGCAGCAGAAGCGGGAGTGAGAATGAGCAGTTCTTC.

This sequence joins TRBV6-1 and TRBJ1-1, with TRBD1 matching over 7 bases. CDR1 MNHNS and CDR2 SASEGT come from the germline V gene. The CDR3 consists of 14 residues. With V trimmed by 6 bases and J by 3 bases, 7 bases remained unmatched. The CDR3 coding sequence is TGTGCCAGCAGATCGATGGACAGGCACACTGAAGCTTTCTTT. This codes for CASRSMDRHTEAFF.

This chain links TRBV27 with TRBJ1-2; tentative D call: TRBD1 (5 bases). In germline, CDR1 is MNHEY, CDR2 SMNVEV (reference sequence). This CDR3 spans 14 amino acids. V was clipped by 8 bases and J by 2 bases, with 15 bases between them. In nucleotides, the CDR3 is TGTGCCAGCGCTTATACAGGAGACAACTATGGCTACACCTTC. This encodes CASAYTGDNYGYTF.

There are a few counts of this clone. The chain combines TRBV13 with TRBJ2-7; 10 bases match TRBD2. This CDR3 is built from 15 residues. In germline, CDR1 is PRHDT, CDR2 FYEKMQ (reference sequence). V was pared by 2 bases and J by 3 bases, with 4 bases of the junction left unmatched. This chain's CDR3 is CASSLFLAGDYEQYF. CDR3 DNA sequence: TGTGCCAGCAGCTTATTTCTAGCGGGAGACTACGAGCAGTACTTC.

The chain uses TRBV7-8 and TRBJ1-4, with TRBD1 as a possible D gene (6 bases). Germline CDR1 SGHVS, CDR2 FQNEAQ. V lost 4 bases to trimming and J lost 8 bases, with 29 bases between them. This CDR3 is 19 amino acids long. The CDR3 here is CASSSTSLRATGRGEKLFF. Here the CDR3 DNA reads TGTGCCAGCAGCTCCACCAGCCTACGGGCGACAGGCCGCGGGGAAAAACTGTTTTTT.

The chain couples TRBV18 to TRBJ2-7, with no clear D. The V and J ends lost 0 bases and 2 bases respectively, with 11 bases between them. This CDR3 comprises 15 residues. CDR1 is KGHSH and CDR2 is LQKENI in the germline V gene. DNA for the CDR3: TGTGCCAGCTCACCACCTGAAGGAGCCCCCTACGAGCAGTACTTC. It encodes CASSPPEGAPYEQYF.

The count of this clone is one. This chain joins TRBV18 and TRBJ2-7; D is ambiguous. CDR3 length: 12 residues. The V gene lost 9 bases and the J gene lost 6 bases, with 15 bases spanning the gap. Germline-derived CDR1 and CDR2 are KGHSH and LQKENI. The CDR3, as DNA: TGTGCCAGTTTTAGTAATTGGGCCGAGCAGTACTTC. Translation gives CASFSNWAEQYF.

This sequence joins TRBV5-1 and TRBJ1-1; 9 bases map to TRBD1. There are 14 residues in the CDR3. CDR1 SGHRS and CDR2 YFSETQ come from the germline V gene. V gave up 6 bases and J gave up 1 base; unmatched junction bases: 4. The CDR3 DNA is TGCGCCAGCACCCGGACAGGGGAGAACACTGAAGCTTTCTTT. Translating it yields CASTRTGENTEAFF.